This T cell receptor (beta chain) was recovered during a study of T cells in Graves' hyperthyroidism and ophthalmopathy. The source material, RNA transcripts, was used to amplify TCR beta CDR3 regions. In the first-round RT-PCR of the TCR CDR3, the HTBI primer set was used. TCRdb recomputed calls from the multiplex PCR reads with MiXCR, one row per CDR3 protein. This table has 550,000 to 800,000 distinct CDR3 sequences, roughly 15% appearing once. This CDR3 comprises 13 residues. The germline V gene encodes CDR1 KGHSH and CDR2 LQKENI. V lost 5 bases, J lost 4 bases, and 3 bases stayed unmatched. A few counts support this clonotype. Criteria for exclusion of patients were uncontrolled infection, other autoimmune disease, pregnancy or lactation.

The sequence came from a man younger than 35 with Graves' hyperthyroidism. Sequencing was performed on blood. The chain uses TRBV18 and TRBJ2-5, with 8 positions matching TRBD1. CDR3 DNA sequence: TGTGCCAGCTCAGCCGACAGGGGAGAGACCCAGTACTTC. This encodes CASSADRGETQYF.